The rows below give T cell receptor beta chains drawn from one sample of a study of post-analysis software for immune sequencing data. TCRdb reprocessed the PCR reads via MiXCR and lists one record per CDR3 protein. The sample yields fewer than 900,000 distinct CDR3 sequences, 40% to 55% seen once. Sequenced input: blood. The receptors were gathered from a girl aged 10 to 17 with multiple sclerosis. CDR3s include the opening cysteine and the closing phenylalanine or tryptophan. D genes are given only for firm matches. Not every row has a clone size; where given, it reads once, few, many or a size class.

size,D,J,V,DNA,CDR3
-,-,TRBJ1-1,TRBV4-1,TGCGCCAGCAGCCAGGTTGGGGATTTAGAAGCTTTCTTT,CASSQVGDLEAFF
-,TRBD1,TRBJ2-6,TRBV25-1,TGTGCCAGCAGACCGGGACAGGGGATCTCTGGGGCCAACGTCCTGACTTTC,CASRPGQGISGANVLTF
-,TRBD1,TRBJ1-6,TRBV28,TGTGCCAGCAGTTTAGTACAGGGGGCTTATCCACCCCTCCACTTT,CASSLVQGAYPPLHF
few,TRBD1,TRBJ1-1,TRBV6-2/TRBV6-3,TGTGCCAGCCTTCCGGGACAGGCGAACACTGAAGCTTTCTTT,CASLPGQANTEAFF
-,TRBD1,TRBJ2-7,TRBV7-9,TGTGCCAGCAGCCCCCGGACAGGGGAACTCTACGAGCAGTACTTC,CASSPRTGELYEQYF
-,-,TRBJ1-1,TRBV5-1,TGCGCCAGCAGCTTGTTGGCGGGGTTTGGGACTGAAGCTTTCTTT,CASSLLAGFGTEAFF
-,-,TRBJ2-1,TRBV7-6,TGTGCCAGCAGCTCACAAACCGGGACTGAGGGTCGGTTGGGTGAGCAGTTCTTC,CASSSQTGTEGRLGEQFF
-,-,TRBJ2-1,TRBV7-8,TGTGCCAGCAGCTTAGTTATGATTGAGCAGTTCTTC,CASSLVMIEQFF
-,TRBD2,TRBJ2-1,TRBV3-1,TGTGCCCGCAGCCCCGGGGGGGGTAATGAGCAGTTCTTC,CARSPGGGNEQFF
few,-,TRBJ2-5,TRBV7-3,TGTGCCAGCAGCTTCCAGTACCAAGAGACCCAGTACTTC,CASSFQYQETQYF
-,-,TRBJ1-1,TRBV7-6,TGTGCCAGCAGCTTAGCACAGGCAAGGAAGTACACTGAAGCTTTCTTT,CASSLAQARKYTEAFF
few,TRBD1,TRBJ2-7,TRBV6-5,TGTGCCAGCAGTTACAGGACAGGGGGCTTATACGAGCAGTACTTC,CASSYRTGGLYEQYF
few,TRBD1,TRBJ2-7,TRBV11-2,TGTGCCAGCAGCTTATACAGGGGGTCCTACGAGCAGTACTTC,CASSLYRGSYEQYF